This TCR beta chain stems from a study of blood T cells in healthy people across ages. Primed by a sample-barcoded 5' primer and a J-beta primer mix, a second PCR proceeded for about 6 to 11 cycles. TCRdb analysed the 5' RACE reads with MiXCR anew, one entry per CDR3 protein. The repertoire holds about 570,000 distinct CDR3 sequences, with 27% as singletons. CDR3 size: 13 residues. V dropped 3 bases and J dropped 3 bases, with 9 bases sitting between them. Per the germline V gene, CDR1 is DFQATT and CDR2 is SNEGSKA (reference sequence). This clonotype has only a few counts. The receptor comes from a woman in her 70s in good health. The specimen sequenced was blood. The J gene is TRBJ2-4, the V gene TRBV20-1; D might be TRBD2 (5 bases). CDR3: CSARRVSKNIQYF. DNA for the CDR3: TGCAGTGCTAGGCGGGTCAGCAAAAACATTCAGTACTTC.